This TCR beta chain is from a study of blood T cell repertoires in COVID-19. Whole-study context: The origin of the acute and convalescent COVID-19 samples was the United States, Italy and Spain. PBMCs, B-cell-depleted T cells, or T cells were the source of the cDNA or gDNA that made up the material.

This clone was counted a single time. V was trimmed by 5 bases and J by 4 bases, leaving 12 bases between them. Per the germline V gene, CDR1 is MDHEN and CDR2 is SYDVKM. The CDR3 sequence is 14 residues long. Authors' methods: Nucleated cell counts were estimated from reference gene primer amplification. Generated by immunoSEQ multiplex PCR, the TCRdb table keeps only in-frame clones and is missing some. The DNA was the basis for D and trimming; V, J and clone size are from that table. Of about 170,000 clones in the sample, around 89% were seen once. The sequence was obtained from a man over 45 who had recovered from COVID-19. Material: peripheral blood. V usage is TRBV28 and J usage is TRBJ1-5; D might be TRBD1 (6 bases). CDR3 nucleotide sequence: TGTGCCAGCAGTAGGGGGGGAAGTAATCAGCCCCAGCATTTT. This translates into CASSRGGSNQPQHF.